The 15 T cell receptor beta chains presented below share a single source sample, sequenced in a study of blood T cell repertoires in COVID-19. Here immunoSEQ multiplex PCR was the method, and the copy in TCRdb shows in-frame clones only, minus some. Of around 140,000 clones listed, about 85% are singletons. Specimen: PBMCs or T cells enriched from blood (not recorded which). The receptors stem from a woman aged 35 to 49 who had been exposed to COVID-19.

This clone was picked up a small number of times. This chain connects TRBV7-2 to TRBJ2-7; the D gene is possibly TRBD1 (5 bases). From germline, CDR1 is SGHTA and CDR2 FQGNSA. The CDR3 runs to 14 residues. V lost 5 bases and J lost 2, with 13 bases in between. CDR3 in amino acids: CASSARWGPYEQYF. DNA for the CDR3: TGTGCCAGCAGCGCCAGATGGGGCCCCTACGAGCAGTACTTC.

The chain joins TRBV11-3 to TRBJ2-1; D gene unclear. CDR1 SGHNT and CDR2 YENEEA come from the germline V gene. The CDR3 covers 13 residues. Trimming left V 4 bases short and J 8 bases short, with 12 bases between. CDR3 residues: CASSSLPGHEQFF. CDR3 coding DNA: TGTGCCAGCAGCTCCTTGCCGGGTCATGAGCAGTTCTTC. Together with reference TRBV11-3 and TRBJ2-1, the CDR3 gives the full variable domain: EAGVVQSPRYKIIEKKQPVAFWCNPISGHNTLYWYLQNLGQGPELLIRYENEEAVDDSQLPKDRFSAERLKGVDSTLKIQPAELGDSAVYLCASSSLPGHEQFFGPGTRLTVL.

The chain uses TRBV5-1 and TRBJ1-1; no reliable D call. Germline CDR1 and CDR2: SGHRS and YFSETQ. The V and J ends lost 7 bases and 0 bases respectively, with 10 bases between them. CDR3 length: 13 residues. This chain's CDR3 is CASANGMNTEAFF. CDR3 bases: TGCGCCAGCGCGAACGGGATGAACACTGAAGCTTTCTTT.

The chain recombines TRBV6-1 with TRBJ2-3, with unresolved D. Trimming cost V 3 bases and J 1 base, with 11 bases left between them. This CDR3 is built from 15 residues. Per germline, CDR1 MNHNS and CDR2 SASEGT. CDR3 nucleotide sequence: TGTGCCAGCAGTGATAACGTTCTAGGCACAGATACGCAGTATTTT. Its protein is CASSDNVLGTDTQYF.

This sequence joins TRBV6-2 or TRBV6-3 and TRBJ2-1, with D tentatively TRBD2 (6 bases). Germline CDR1 reads MNHEY; CDR2 reads SVGEGT. Trimming shortened V by 6 bases and J by 8 bases, and 20 bases separated the two germline ends. CDR3 length equals 15 residues. The CDR3 DNA is TGTGCCAGCAGCCGACTAGAACCCGGGTTGGATGAGCAGTTCTTC. This translates into CASSRLEPGLDEQFF.

V usage is TRBV9 and J usage is TRBJ2-1; a weak D match, TRBD2 (6 bases). CDR1 is SGDLS, CDR2 YYNGEE, per germline. V was trimmed by 3 bases and J by 8 bases, leaving 12 bases between them. This CDR3 contains 13 residues. The CDR3: CASSGGERHEQFF. CDR3 coding DNA: TGTGCCAGCAGCGGGGGGGAGCGCCATGAGCAGTTCTTC.

The CDR3 here is CASSPGTSGTDTQYF. The CDR3 DNA reads TGTGCCAGCAGCCCGGGGACTAGCGGCACAGATACGCAGTATTTT. The gene calls are TRBV7-9 and TRBJ2-3, with TRBD2 matching 10 bases. The CDR3 spans 15 residues. Looked up from germline, CDR1 is SEHNR and CDR2 is FQNEAQ (reference sequence). With 5 bases clipped from V and 1 base from J, the junction kept 3 bases outside the gene matches.

This rearrangement joins TRBV4-1 to TRBJ2-5, with 7 bases matching TRBD2. V lost 0 bases to trimming and J lost 1 base; unmatched junction nucleotides: 8. This CDR3 has 17 amino acids. Germline V gene data show CDR1 as MGHRA and CDR2 as YSYEKL. CDR3 bases: TGCGCCAGCAGCCAAGAAGGTCAAGCGGGACCCCAAGAGACCCAGTACTTC. This translates into CASSQEGQAGPQETQYF.

The chain links TRBV9 to TRBJ1-6, with no clear D. The CDR3 consists of 16 residues. Germline values: CDR1 SGDLS, CDR2 YYNGEE. V was cut by 4 bases and J by 1 base, with 12 bases left in between. This CDR3 is CASSKGGMSYNSPLHF. The CDR3 bases are TGTGCCAGCAGCAAAGGCGGGATGTCCTATAATTCACCCCTCCACTTT.

Written as DNA, the CDR3 is TGCGCCAGCAGCTCCTCAGGGGGGGAGACCCAGTACTTC. Translating it yields CASSSSGGETQYF. V is TRBV5-1 and J is TRBJ2-5, with D possibly TRBD1 on 7 matching bases. Trimming took 3 bases from V and 5 from J, leaving 11 bases between them. CDR1 is SGHRS and CDR2 is YFSETQ in the germline V gene. The CDR3 extends over 13 amino acids.

V is TRBV18 and J is TRBJ2-5; no reliable D call. From germline, CDR1 is KGHSH and CDR2 LQKENI. CDR3 length: 14 amino acids. Trimming cost V 1 base and J 4 bases, with 10 bases left between them. CDR3 DNA: TGTGCCAGCTCACCACGCGGTGTTTTAGAGACCCAGTACTTC. Translating gives CASSPRGVLETQYF.

The chain joins TRBV21-1 to TRBJ2-3; the listed D gene, TRBD2, was not tested against the DNA. TRBV21-1 is a pseudogene segment. The CDR3 extends over 15 amino acids. The CDR3 region is CASSNAASREHTQYF. CDR3 DNA: TGTGCCAGCAGCAACGCGGCTAGTAGAGAACATACGCAGTATTTT.

The V gene is TRBV13, the J gene TRBJ2-2; no clear D. The germline V gene encodes CDR1 PRHDT and CDR2 FYEKMQ (reference sequence). Trimming shortened V by 0 bases and J by 3 bases, and 5 bases separated the two germline ends. The CDR3 length is 14 residues. CDR3 protein: CASSLGSYTGELFF. The CDR3 DNA reads as TGTGCCAGCAGCTTAGGATCATACACCGGGGAGCTGTTTTTT.

This clone was counted a few times. This chain uses TRBV27 with TRBJ1-3; maybe TRBD1 (6 bases). This CDR3 region has 15 residues. Trimming took 5 bases from V and 4 from J, leaving 15 bases between them. CDR1 MNHEY and CDR2 SMNVEV come from the germline V gene (reference sequence). Written as DNA, the CDR3 is TGTGCCAGCAGTCTCCGGGGGGGGCCGGGAAACACCATATATTTT. Its protein is CASSLRGGPGNTIYF.

A single count supports this clone. J is TRBJ1-1 and V is TRBV9; D unresolved. Trimming cost V 6 bases and J 0 bases, with 15 bases left between them. Per the germline V gene, CDR1 is SGDLS and CDR2 is YYNGEE. CDR3 length: 15 amino acids. The CDR3 bases are TGTGCCAGCAATGTACACCTTACTATGAACACTGAAGCTTTCTTT. It specifies CASNVHLTMNTEAFF.